Listed below are T cell receptor beta chains from one sample, sequenced in a study of T cell responses to AZD1222 COVID-19 vaccine. TCRdb's table, derived via immunoSEQ multiplex PCR, lists solely in-frame clones and lacks some. This table has more than 250,000 clones, about 92% appearing once. The source material was peripheral blood, sampled on day 0 of AZD1222 vaccination. The receptors originated from an adult in good health. The CDR3 runs from the conserved cysteine through the conserved F or W. Fields, in order: V gene, clone size, J gene, D gene, CDR3 DNA, CDR3 protein. A D gene is named only where the DNA matches it firmly. Clone size is stated in some rows and not others, as once, few, many or a class when expanded.

v_call: TRBV5-1
clone_size: NA
j_call: TRBJ1-5
d_call: NA
cdr3_nt: TGCGCCAGCAGCTTGGGGGGAATTGGCCAGCCCCAGCATTTT
cdr3_aa: CASSLGGIGQPQHF

v_call: TRBV2
clone_size: NA
j_call: TRBJ1-2
d_call: NA
cdr3_nt: TGTGCCAACGGGGGGTGGGACTATGGCTACACCTTC
cdr3_aa: CANGGWDYGYTF

v_call: TRBV5-1
clone_size: NA
j_call: TRBJ2-7
d_call: TRBD1
cdr3_nt: TGCGCCAGCAGCCTGACCGGGACAGGGGACTACGAGCAGTACTTC
cdr3_aa: CASSLTGTGDYEQYF

v_call: TRBV5-1
clone_size: NA
j_call: TRBJ2-2
d_call: TRBD1
cdr3_nt: TGCGCCAGCAGCTTGGTTGGGACAGGGAGGATCGGGGAGCTGTTTTTT
cdr3_aa: CASSLVGTGRIGELFF

v_call: TRBV10-3
clone_size: NA
j_call: TRBJ2-5
d_call: NA
cdr3_nt: TGTGCCACCGCCGGTAGTGAGGGAGAGACCCAGTACTTC
cdr3_aa: CATAGSEGETQYF

v_call: TRBV14
clone_size: once
j_call: TRBJ2-2
d_call: NA
cdr3_nt: TGTGCCAGCAGCCAAGGGTCATGGACTGACGTCGGGGAGCTGTTTTTT
cdr3_aa: CASSQGSWTDVGELFF

v_call: TRBV4-2
clone_size: NA
j_call: TRBJ1-2
d_call: NA
cdr3_nt: TGTGCCAGCAGCCAAGTTGGAGGACCTAAAAAATATGGCTACACCTTC
cdr3_aa: CASSQVGGPKKYGYTF

v_call: TRBV2
clone_size: NA
j_call: TRBJ1-1
d_call: NA
cdr3_nt: TGTGCCAGCAGTGAATTCGGGAGGTTAAACACTGAAGCTTTCTTT
cdr3_aa: CASSEFGRLNTEAFF

v_call: TRBV30
clone_size: few
j_call: TRBJ2-3
d_call: NA
cdr3_nt: TGTGCCTGGACATCAAACGGTGCAACGCAGTATTTT
cdr3_aa: CAWTSNGATQYF

v_call: TRBV3-1/TRBV3-2
clone_size: once
j_call: TRBJ1-2
d_call: NA
cdr3_nt: TGTGCCAGCAGCCCCGGGACGGACTATGGCTACACCTTC
cdr3_aa: CASSPGTDYGYTF

v_call: TRBV5-6
clone_size: once
j_call: TRBJ2-7
d_call: NA
cdr3_nt: TGTGCCAGCAGCCCGACGGGCTCCTACGAGCAGTACTTC
cdr3_aa: CASSPTGSYEQYF

v_call: TRBV5-6
clone_size: once
j_call: TRBJ2-2
d_call: NA
cdr3_nt: TGTGCCAGCAGCTTGATGGGTCAGCTAACCGGGGAGCTGTTTTTT
cdr3_aa: CASSLMGQLTGELFF

v_call: TRBV6-5
clone_size: NA
j_call: TRBJ1-1
d_call: NA
cdr3_nt: TGTGCCAGCACCCAAAACACTGAAGCTTTCTTT
cdr3_aa: CASTQNTEAFF

v_call: TRBV11-2
clone_size: NA
j_call: TRBJ1-3
d_call: NA
cdr3_nt: TGTGCCAGCAGCCCCCCCGACAGGCATAGCTCTGGAAACACCATATATTTT
cdr3_aa: CASSPPDRHSSGNTIYF

v_call: TRBV27
clone_size: NA
j_call: TRBJ2-2
d_call: TRBD2
cdr3_nt: TGTGCCAGCAGTTTTAGGCTAGCGGGAGTGAGGACCGGGGAGCTGTTTTTT
cdr3_aa: CASSFRLAGVRTGELFF

v_call: TRBV28
clone_size: NA
j_call: TRBJ1-1
d_call: NA
cdr3_nt: TGTGCCAGCAGTTTTTTAGGGCGCGGAAACACTGAAGCTTTCTTT
cdr3_aa: CASSFLGRGNTEAFF

v_call: TRBV7-2
clone_size: NA
j_call: TRBJ1-6
d_call: TRBD1
cdr3_nt: TGTGCCAGCGAGACAGGGGGGTTACATTCACCCCTCCACTTT
cdr3_aa: CASETGGLHSPLHF

v_call: TRBV15
clone_size: NA
j_call: TRBJ2-7
d_call: TRBD2
cdr3_nt: TGTGCCACCAGCAGAGATAGGCTAGCGGGATCCGAGCAGTACTTC
cdr3_aa: CATSRDRLAGSEQYF

v_call: TRBV9
clone_size: NA
j_call: TRBJ1-2
d_call: NA
cdr3_nt: TGTGCCAGCAGCGTAGCGGACTATGGCTACACCTTC
cdr3_aa: CASSVADYGYTF

v_call: TRBV19
clone_size: NA
j_call: TRBJ2-7
d_call: TRBD1
cdr3_nt: TGTGCCAGTAGTATGGTTAGGGGACAGGGGATTGCCGAGCAGTACTTC
cdr3_aa: CASSMVRGQGIAEQYF

v_call: TRBV7-9
clone_size: once
j_call: TRBJ2-7
d_call: NA
cdr3_nt: TGTGCCAGCACCCTCCCGGGGAGAGAGAGCTCCTACGAGCAGTACTTC
cdr3_aa: CASTLPGRESSYEQYF

v_call: TRBV3-1/TRBV3-2
clone_size: NA
j_call: TRBJ1-6
d_call: NA
cdr3_nt: TGTGCCAGCACTACAGGGCGGGTCTATAATTCACCCCTCCACTTT
cdr3_aa: CASTTGRVYNSPLHF

v_call: TRBV6-5
clone_size: NA
j_call: TRBJ2-7
d_call: NA
cdr3_nt: TGTGCCAGCAGTTACTCATATGGGAACTCCTACGAGCAGTACTTC
cdr3_aa: CASSYSYGNSYEQYF

v_call: TRBV9
clone_size: once
j_call: TRBJ2-7
d_call: NA
cdr3_nt: TGTGCCAGCAGCTCCCGCCCCGATTACGAGCAGTACTTC
cdr3_aa: CASSSRPDYEQYF

v_call: TRBV3-1/TRBV3-2
clone_size: NA
j_call: TRBJ2-5
d_call: NA
cdr3_nt: TGTGCCAGCAGCGTACAGGGCCCCCGAGGAGAGACCCAGTACTTC
cdr3_aa: CASSVQGPRGETQYF

v_call: TRBV3-1/TRBV3-2
clone_size: NA
j_call: TRBJ1-2
d_call: TRBD1
cdr3_nt: TGTGCCAGCAGCCTGGGACAGCCCTATGGCTACACCTTC
cdr3_aa: CASSLGQPYGYTF

v_call: TRBV7-2
clone_size: NA
j_call: TRBJ1-1
d_call: NA
cdr3_nt: TGTGCCAGCAGCTTAGCCTACCGGGGGATAAACACTGAAGCTTTCTTT
cdr3_aa: CASSLAYRGINTEAFF

v_call: TRBV7-3
clone_size: NA
j_call: TRBJ2-2
d_call: NA
cdr3_nt: TGTGCCAGCAGACCCGGAGGCACCTCCCGGGAGCTGTTTTTT
cdr3_aa: CASRPGGTSRELFF

v_call: TRBV5-4
clone_size: many
j_call: TRBJ1-2
d_call: NA
cdr3_nt: TGTGCCAGCAGCAGGGAAGACTATGGCTACACCTTC
cdr3_aa: CASSREDYGYTF

v_call: TRBV25-1
clone_size: NA
j_call: TRBJ1-1
d_call: TRBD1
cdr3_nt: TGTGCCAGTCACAGGGGGCGAGCTGAAGCTTTCTTT
cdr3_aa: CASHRGRAEAFF

v_call: TRBV27
clone_size: NA
j_call: TRBJ2-2
d_call: TRBD2
cdr3_nt: TGTGCCAGCAACCGCGGGGGGTTCGGGGAGCTGTTTTTT
cdr3_aa: CASNRGGFGELFF

v_call: TRBV27
clone_size: NA
j_call: TRBJ1-1
d_call: NA
cdr3_nt: TGTGCCAGCAGTTTTCTGCAGGGGAACACTGAAGCTTTCTTT
cdr3_aa: CASSFLQGNTEAFF

v_call: TRBV4-3
clone_size: NA
j_call: TRBJ2-3
d_call: NA
cdr3_nt: TGCGCCAGCAGCCAAGAGGGGGGTGCAGCCACAGATACGCAGTATTTT
cdr3_aa: CASSQEGGAATDTQYF

v_call: TRBV18
clone_size: NA
j_call: TRBJ1-1
d_call: NA
cdr3_nt: TGTGCCAGCTCACCACCAGGGGGTAACACTGAAGCTTTCTTT
cdr3_aa: CASSPPGGNTEAFF

v_call: TRBV4-3
clone_size: NA
j_call: TRBJ2-3
d_call: NA
cdr3_nt: TGCGCCAGCAGCCAAGAGCAGGGATGGGGGCAAGATACGCAGTATTTT
cdr3_aa: CASSQEQGWGQDTQYF

v_call: TRBV6-5
clone_size: once
j_call: TRBJ2-4
d_call: NA
cdr3_nt: TGTGCCAGCAGTTACGAAACAGGGACCAAAAACATTCAGTACTTC
cdr3_aa: CASSYETGTKNIQYF

v_call: TRBV10-3
clone_size: NA
j_call: TRBJ1-6
d_call: NA
cdr3_nt: TGTGCCATCAGTGACCCGAGCTCCTATAATTCACCCCTCCACTTT
cdr3_aa: CAISDPSSYNSPLHF

v_call: TRBV15
clone_size: NA
j_call: TRBJ1-2
d_call: NA
cdr3_nt: TGTGCCACCAGCAGAGACGACGGTTCGAGGACCTTC
cdr3_aa: CATSRDDGSRTF

v_call: TRBV12-3/TRBV12-4
clone_size: NA
j_call: TRBJ2-2
d_call: NA
cdr3_nt: TGTGCCACCACCTGGGGCACCGGGGAGCTGTTTTTT
cdr3_aa: CATTWGTGELFF

v_call: TRBV19
clone_size: NA
j_call: TRBJ1-4
d_call: NA
cdr3_nt: TGTGCCAGTAGTATAGTAGGAGGTTCTAATGAAAAACTGTTTTTT
cdr3_aa: CASSIVGGSNEKLFF

v_call: TRBV28
clone_size: NA
j_call: TRBJ1-3
d_call: NA
cdr3_nt: TGTGCCAGCAGTTTAAGGGACTCGTCTGGAAACACCATATATTTT
cdr3_aa: CASSLRDSSGNTIYF

v_call: TRBV6-5
clone_size: NA
j_call: TRBJ2-1
d_call: NA
cdr3_nt: TGTGCCAGCACCGAAGGCCCTGGTAGCCAAAAGTTCTTC
cdr3_aa: CASTEGPGSQKFF

v_call: TRBV3-1/TRBV3-2
clone_size: NA
j_call: TRBJ1-1
d_call: TRBD1
cdr3_nt: TGTGCCAGCAGCCGGACAGGATCGAACACTGAAGCTTTCTTT
cdr3_aa: CASSRTGSNTEAFF

v_call: TRBV7-9
clone_size: NA
j_call: TRBJ1-3
d_call: NA
cdr3_nt: TGTGCCAGCAGCTTCAGTTGGGGGTCCTCTGGAAACACCATATATTTT
cdr3_aa: CASSFSWGSSGNTIYF

v_call: TRBV7-9
clone_size: NA
j_call: TRBJ2-1
d_call: NA
cdr3_nt: TGTGCCAGCAGCCCCCCAGGGGATCGTGAGCAGTTCTTC
cdr3_aa: CASSPPGDREQFF

v_call: TRBV5-1
clone_size: NA
j_call: TRBJ2-6
d_call: NA
cdr3_nt: TGCGCCAGCAGCTTAACCCCCCTGGGAGGGGCCAACGTCCTGACTTTC
cdr3_aa: CASSLTPLGGANVLTF

v_call: TRBV7-9
clone_size: NA
j_call: TRBJ2-7
d_call: TRBD2
cdr3_nt: TGTGCCAGCAGCGCGGAGGGACTAGCTAACTACGAGCAGTACTTC
cdr3_aa: CASSAEGLANYEQYF

v_call: TRBV5-1
clone_size: NA
j_call: TRBJ2-7
d_call: TRBD2
cdr3_nt: TGCGCCAGCAGCCCCATGACTAGCGGGTACGAGCAGTACTTC
cdr3_aa: CASSPMTSGYEQYF

v_call: TRBV21-1
clone_size: NA
j_call: TRBJ1-3
d_call: NA
cdr3_nt: TGTGCCAGCAGCAGGTCCGGGACAGCTGGAAACACCATATATTTT
cdr3_aa: CASSRSGTAGNTIYF

v_call: TRBV28
clone_size: NA
j_call: TRBJ2-1
d_call: TRBD2
cdr3_nt: TGTGCCAGCATTTCGGGGGGTACTGAGCAGTTCTTC
cdr3_aa: CASISGGTEQFF

v_call: TRBV28
clone_size: NA
j_call: TRBJ2-1
d_call: NA
cdr3_nt: TGTGCCAGCGTTCCCCGAGGTTTGGGAACTCGTCTGTACAATGAGCAGTTCTTC
cdr3_aa: CASVPRGLGTRLYNEQFF

v_call: TRBV6-2/TRBV6-3
clone_size: NA
j_call: TRBJ2-7
d_call: NA
cdr3_nt: TGTGCCAGCAGTTGGGTGAACGAGCAGTACTTC
cdr3_aa: CASSWVNEQYF

v_call: TRBV5-1
clone_size: NA
j_call: TRBJ2-7
d_call: TRBD2
cdr3_nt: TGCGCCAGCAGCTTGGGGACTAGCGGGGCCACCTACGAGCAGTACTTC
cdr3_aa: CASSLGTSGATYEQYF

v_call: TRBV18
clone_size: NA
j_call: TRBJ1-2
d_call: NA
cdr3_nt: TGTGCCAGCTCACCGGAGGGTAGGCATGGCTACACCTTC
cdr3_aa: CASSPEGRHGYTF

v_call: TRBV19
clone_size: once
j_call: TRBJ1-2
d_call: NA
cdr3_nt: TGTGCCAGTAGTATAGGATATGGCTACACCTTC
cdr3_aa: CASSIGYGYTF